What follows are 5 T cell receptor beta chains derived from one specimen sequenced in a study of blood T cell repertoires in COVID-19. Method: immunoSEQ multiplex PCR; TCRdb's copy keeps in-frame clones and lacks some. Among 75,000 to 85,000 clones listed, 75% to 90% were seen once. The sequenced material came from peripheral blood. These receptors originate from a man between 45 and 60 years old with active COVID-19.

This clone was counted a single time. The genes are TRBV19 and TRBJ1-1; 7 bases are shared with TRBD1. This CDR3 region has 13 residues. Germline V gene lookup returns CDR1 LNHDA and CDR2 SQIVND (reference sequence). Unmatched junction bases numbered 1, after V lost 5 bases and J lost 1 base. CDR3 bases: TGTGCCAGTAGTTGGGACAGGAACACTGAAGCTTTCTTT. Protein: CASSWDRNTEAFF.

V and J are TRBV27 and TRBJ2-3; 10 positions match TRBD2. CDR1 and CDR2 (germline): MNHEY, SMNVEV (reference sequence). V shed 6 bases, J shed 2 bases, and the junction held 5 bases outside the gene matches. CDR3 length: 15 amino acids. CDR3 in DNA: TGTGCCAGCAGCCCAACTAGCGGGGTCACAGATACGCAGTATTTT. Amino acids: CASSPTSGVTDTQYF.

This chain links TRBV7-9 with TRBJ2-3, with 8 bases matching TRBD1. V shed 7 bases and J 6 bases; nucleotides not matched to a gene: 9. CDR3 length: 14 residues. CDR1 SEHNR and CDR2 FQNEAQ come from the germline V gene (reference sequence). The CDR3 DNA sequence: TGTGCCAGCACCAGGACAGGGAGTGGTGATACGCAGTATTTT. It translates to CASTRTGSGDTQYF.

This chain joins TRBV7-2 and TRBJ2-3, with unresolved D. Germline V gives CDR1 SGHTA, CDR2 FQGNSA. This CDR3 comprises 16 residues. Trimming took 3 bases from V and 6 from J, leaving 19 bases between them. This CDR3 reads CASSFLLHPTEDTQYF. CDR3 DNA: TGTGCCAGCAGCTTTTTACTGCACCCCACGGAGGATACGCAGTATTTT.

The chain uses TRBV6-2 or TRBV6-3 and TRBJ2-3; possibly TRBD2 for D (6 bases). V lost 6 bases and J 1 base, leaving 14 bases between the germline ends. This CDR3 region has 15 residues. Germline CDR1 reads MNHEY; CDR2 reads SVGEGT. CDR3 protein: CASSPSGEGTDTQYF. The CDR3 coding sequence is TGTGCCAGCAGCCCTAGTGGGGAGGGCACAGATACGCAGTATTTT.